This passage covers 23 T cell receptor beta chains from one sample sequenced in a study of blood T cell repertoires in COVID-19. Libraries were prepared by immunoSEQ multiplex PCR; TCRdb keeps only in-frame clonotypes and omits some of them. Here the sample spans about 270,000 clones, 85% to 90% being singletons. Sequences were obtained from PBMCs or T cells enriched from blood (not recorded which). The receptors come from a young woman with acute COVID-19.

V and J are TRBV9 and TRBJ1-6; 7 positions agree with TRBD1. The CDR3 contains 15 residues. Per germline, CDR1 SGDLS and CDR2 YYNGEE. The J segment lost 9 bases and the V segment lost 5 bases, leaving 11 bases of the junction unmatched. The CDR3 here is CASRGDPGQSSPLHF. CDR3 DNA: TGTGCCAGCAGGGGAGACCCGGGACAGTCTTCACCCCTCCACTTT.

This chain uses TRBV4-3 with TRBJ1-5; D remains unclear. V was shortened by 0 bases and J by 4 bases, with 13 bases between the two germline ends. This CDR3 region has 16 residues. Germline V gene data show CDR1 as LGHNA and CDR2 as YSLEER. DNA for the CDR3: TGCGCCAGCAGCCAAGATTCAGATCATTGGAATCAGCCCCAGCATTTT. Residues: CASSQDSDHWNQPQHF.

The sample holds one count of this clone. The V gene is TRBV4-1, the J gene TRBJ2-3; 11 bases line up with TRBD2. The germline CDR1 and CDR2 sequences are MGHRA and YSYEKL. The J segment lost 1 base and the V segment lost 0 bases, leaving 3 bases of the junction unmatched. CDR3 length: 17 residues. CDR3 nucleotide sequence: TGCGCCAGCAGCCAAGATTCACTAGCGGGAGGCACAGATACGCAGTATTTT. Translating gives CASSQDSLAGGTDTQYF.

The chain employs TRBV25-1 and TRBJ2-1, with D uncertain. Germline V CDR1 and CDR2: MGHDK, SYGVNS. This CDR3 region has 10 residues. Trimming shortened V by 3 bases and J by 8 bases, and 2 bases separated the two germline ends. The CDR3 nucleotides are TGTGCCAGCAGTGACGATGAGCAGTTCTTC. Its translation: CASSDDEQFF.

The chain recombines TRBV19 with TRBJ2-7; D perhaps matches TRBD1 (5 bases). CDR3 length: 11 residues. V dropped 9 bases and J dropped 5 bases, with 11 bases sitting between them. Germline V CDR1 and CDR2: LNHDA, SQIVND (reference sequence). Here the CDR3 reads CASSGFDEQYF. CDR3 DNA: TGTGCCAGCTCAGGGTTCGACGAGCAGTACTTC.

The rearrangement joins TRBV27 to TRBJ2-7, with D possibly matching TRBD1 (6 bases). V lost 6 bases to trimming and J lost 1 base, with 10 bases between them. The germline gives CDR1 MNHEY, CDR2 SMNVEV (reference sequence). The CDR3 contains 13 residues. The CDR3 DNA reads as TGTGCCAGCAGCGCAGGGGCTTCCTACGAGCAGTACTTC. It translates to CASSAGASYEQYF.

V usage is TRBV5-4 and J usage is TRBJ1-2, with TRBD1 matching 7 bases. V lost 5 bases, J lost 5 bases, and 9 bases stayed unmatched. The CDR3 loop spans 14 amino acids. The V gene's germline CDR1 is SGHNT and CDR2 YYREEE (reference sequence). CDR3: CASRAGTDPYGYTF. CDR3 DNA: TGTGCCAGCAGGGCCGGGACAGATCCTTATGGCTACACCTTC.

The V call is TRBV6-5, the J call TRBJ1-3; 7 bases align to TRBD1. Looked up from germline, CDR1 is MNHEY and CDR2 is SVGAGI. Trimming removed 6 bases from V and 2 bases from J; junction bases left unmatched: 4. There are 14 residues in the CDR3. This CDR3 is CASSTDRPGNTIYF. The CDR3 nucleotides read TGTGCCAGCAGCACGGACAGGCCTGGAAACACCATATATTTT.

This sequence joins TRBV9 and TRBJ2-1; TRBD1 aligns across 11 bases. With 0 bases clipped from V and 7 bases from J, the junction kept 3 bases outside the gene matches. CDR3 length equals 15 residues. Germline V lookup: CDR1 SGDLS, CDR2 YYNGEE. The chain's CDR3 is CASSVEGTGGNEQFF. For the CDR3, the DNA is TGTGCCAGCAGCGTAGAAGGGACAGGGGGAAATGAGCAGTTCTTC.

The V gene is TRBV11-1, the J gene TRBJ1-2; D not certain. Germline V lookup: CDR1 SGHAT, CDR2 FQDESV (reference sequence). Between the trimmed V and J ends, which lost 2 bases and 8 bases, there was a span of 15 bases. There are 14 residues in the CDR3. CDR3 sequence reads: CASSLSGESGGYTF. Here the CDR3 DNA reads TGTGCCAGCAGCTTATCCGGGGAGTCGGGCGGCTACACCTTC.

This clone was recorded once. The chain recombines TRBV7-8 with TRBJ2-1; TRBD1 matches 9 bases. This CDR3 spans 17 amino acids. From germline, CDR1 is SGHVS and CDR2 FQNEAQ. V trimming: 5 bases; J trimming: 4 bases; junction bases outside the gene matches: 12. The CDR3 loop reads CASSTQIQGAIYNEQFF. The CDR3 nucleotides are TGTGCCAGCAGCACCCAAATACAGGGGGCAATATACAATGAGCAGTTCTTC.

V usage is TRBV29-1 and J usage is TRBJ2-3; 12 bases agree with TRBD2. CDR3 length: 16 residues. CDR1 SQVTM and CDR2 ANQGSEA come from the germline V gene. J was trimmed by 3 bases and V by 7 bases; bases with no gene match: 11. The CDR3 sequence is CSAPGLAGLLTDTQYF. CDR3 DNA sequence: TGCAGCGCACCGGGACTAGCGGGCCTTTTGACAGATACGCAGTATTTT.

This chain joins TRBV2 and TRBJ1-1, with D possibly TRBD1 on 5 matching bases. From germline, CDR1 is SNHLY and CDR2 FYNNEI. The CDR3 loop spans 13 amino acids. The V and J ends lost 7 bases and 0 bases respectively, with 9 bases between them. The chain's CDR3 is CASKGQMNTEAFF. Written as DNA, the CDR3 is TGTGCCAGCAAAGGACAAATGAACACTGAAGCTTTCTTT.

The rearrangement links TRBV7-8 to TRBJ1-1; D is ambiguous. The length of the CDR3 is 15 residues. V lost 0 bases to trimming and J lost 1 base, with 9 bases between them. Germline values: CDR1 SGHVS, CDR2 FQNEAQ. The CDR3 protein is CASSLARQKNTEAFF. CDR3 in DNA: TGTGCCAGCAGCTTAGCGAGGCAGAAGAACACTGAAGCTTTCTTT.

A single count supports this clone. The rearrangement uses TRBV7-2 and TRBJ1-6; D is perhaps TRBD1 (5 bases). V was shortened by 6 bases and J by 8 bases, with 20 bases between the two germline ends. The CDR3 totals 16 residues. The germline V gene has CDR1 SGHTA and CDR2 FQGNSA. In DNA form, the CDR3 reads TGTGCCAGCAGTACTCTAACCGACAGTCTTTATTCACCCCTCCACTTT. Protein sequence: CASSTLTDSLYSPLHF.

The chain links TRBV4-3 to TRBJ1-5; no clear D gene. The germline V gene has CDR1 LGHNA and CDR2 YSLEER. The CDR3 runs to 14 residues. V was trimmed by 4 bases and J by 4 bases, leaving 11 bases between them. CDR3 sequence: CASSPAPGNQPQHF. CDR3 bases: TGCGCCAGCAGCCCTGCCCCGGGGAATCAGCCCCAGCATTTT.

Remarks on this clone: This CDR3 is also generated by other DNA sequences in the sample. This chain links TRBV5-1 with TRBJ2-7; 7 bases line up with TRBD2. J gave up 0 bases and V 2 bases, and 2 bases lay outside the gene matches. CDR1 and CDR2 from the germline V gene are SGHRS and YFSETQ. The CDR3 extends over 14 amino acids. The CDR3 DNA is TGCGCCAGCAGCTTTGGCGGGAGCTCCTACGAGCAGTACTTC. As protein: CASSFGGSSYEQYF.

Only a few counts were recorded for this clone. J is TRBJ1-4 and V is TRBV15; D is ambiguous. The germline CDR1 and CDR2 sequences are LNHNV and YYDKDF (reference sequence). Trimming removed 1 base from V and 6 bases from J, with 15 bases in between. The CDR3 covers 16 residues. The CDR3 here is CATSRAGFGLDEKLFF. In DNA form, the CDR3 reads TGTGCCACCAGCAGAGCTGGCTTCGGACTTGATGAAAAACTGTTTTTT.

The CDR3 bases are TGTGCCAGCAGTTTGGAACTTGAGGGGGCTAGCACAGATACGCAGTATTTT. Amino acids: CASSLELEGASTDTQYF. The chain employs TRBV28 and TRBJ2-3; 7 nucleotides line up with TRBD1. The trim removed 3 bases at V and 0 bases at J, leaving 9 bases unmatched. The CDR3 runs to 17 residues. Germline CDR1 is MDHEN and CDR2 is SYDVKM.

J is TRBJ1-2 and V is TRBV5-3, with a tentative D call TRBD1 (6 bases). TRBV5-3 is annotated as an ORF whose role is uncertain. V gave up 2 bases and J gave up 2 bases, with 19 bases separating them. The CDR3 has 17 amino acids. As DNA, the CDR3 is TGTGCCAGAAGCTTCAGGGGCCCACCCAGCCAAAACTATGGCTACACCTTC. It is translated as CARSFRGPPSQNYGYTF.

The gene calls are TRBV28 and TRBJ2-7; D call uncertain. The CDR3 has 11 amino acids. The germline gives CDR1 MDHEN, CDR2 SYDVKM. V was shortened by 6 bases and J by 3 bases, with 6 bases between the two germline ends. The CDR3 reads CASRRDYEQYF. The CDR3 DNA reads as TGTGCCAGCAGAAGAGACTACGAGCAGTACTTC.

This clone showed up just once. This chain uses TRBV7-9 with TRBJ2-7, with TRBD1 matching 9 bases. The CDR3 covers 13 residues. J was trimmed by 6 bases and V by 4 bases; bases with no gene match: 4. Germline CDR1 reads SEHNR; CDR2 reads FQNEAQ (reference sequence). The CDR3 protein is CASSSGQGGEQYF. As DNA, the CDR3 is TGTGCCAGCAGCTCGGGACAGGGCGGCGAGCAGTACTTC.

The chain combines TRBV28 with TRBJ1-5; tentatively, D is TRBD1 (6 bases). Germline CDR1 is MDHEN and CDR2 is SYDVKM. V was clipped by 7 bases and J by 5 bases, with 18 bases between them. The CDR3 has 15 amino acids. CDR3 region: CASTDGTGSHQPQHF. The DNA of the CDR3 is TGTGCCAGCACCGACGGTACAGGGTCTCATCAGCCCCAGCATTTT.